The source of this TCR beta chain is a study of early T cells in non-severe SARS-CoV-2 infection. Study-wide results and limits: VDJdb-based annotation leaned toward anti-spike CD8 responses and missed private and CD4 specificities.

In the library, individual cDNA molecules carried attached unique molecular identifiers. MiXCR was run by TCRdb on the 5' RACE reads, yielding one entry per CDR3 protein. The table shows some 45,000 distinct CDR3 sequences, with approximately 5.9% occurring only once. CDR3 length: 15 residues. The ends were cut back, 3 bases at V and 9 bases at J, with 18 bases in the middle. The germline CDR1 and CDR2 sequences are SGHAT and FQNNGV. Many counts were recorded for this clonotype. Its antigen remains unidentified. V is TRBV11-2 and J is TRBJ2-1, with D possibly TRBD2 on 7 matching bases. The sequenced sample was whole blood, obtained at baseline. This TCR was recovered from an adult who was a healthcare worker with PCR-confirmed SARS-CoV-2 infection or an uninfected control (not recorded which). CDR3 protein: CASSFTYGGHAEQFF. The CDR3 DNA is TGTGCCAGCAGCTTCACCTACGGGGGGCATGCTGAGCAGTTCTTC. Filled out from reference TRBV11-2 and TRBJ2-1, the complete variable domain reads EAGVAQSPRYKIIEKRQSVAFWCNPISGHATLYWYQQILGQGPKLLIQFQNNGVVDDSQLPKDRFSAERLKGVDSTLKIQPAKLEDSAVYLCASSFTYGGHAEQFFGPGTRLTVL.